The rows below give T cell receptor beta chains drawn from one sample of a study of vaccination and CD4 T cells after COVID-19. What these receptors recognize is not known. TCRdb re-derived calls from the PCR reads in MiXCR, one entry per CDR3 protein. The table records more than 10,000 distinct CDR3 sequences, 70% to 80% of them present only once. Sequenced material: CD4+ T cells from blood, cultured in vitro. Receptor source: a human donor who had recovered from COVID-19. CDR3s leave out the opening cysteine and the closing phenylalanine or tryptophan.

V: TRBV6-1; J: TRBJ1-5; CDR3: ASSHNRAGQPQH
V: TRBV6-1; J: TRBJ1-2; CDR3: ASRTGIDGYT
V: TRBV7-9; J: TRBJ2-7; CDR3: ASSANLAGVTRKD
V: TRBV7-6; J: TRBJ1-1; CDR3: ASRKGVGQRGNTEAF
V: TRBV6-2/TRBV6-3; J: TRBJ1-2; CDR3: ASSYLPGYGYT
V: TRBV6-1; J: TRBJ1-6; CDR3: ASRLPGQGQSPLH
V: TRBV7-6; J: TRBJ2-1; CDR3: ASSLGLAGYIQF
V: TRBV20-1; J: TRBJ1-2; CDR3: SASNPPLNYGYT
V: TRBV27; J: TRBJ1-5; CDR3: ASSLSFRQPNQPQH
V: TRBV7-2; J: TRBJ2-1; CDR3: ASSLVALGLGGGNEQF
V: TRBV28; J: TRBJ1-5; CDR3: ASSSVGQGNNQPQH
V: TRBV7-9; J: TRBJ1-5; CDR3: ASSFVTDSYSNQPQH
V: TRBV29-1; J: TRBJ2-7; CDR3: SVEGREAPYEQY
V: TRBV19; J: TRBJ1-2; CDR3: ASSSPYSRGRFGGYT
V: TRBV20-1; J: TRBJ2-1; CDR3: SASTNEQF
V: TRBV7-9; J: TRBJ2-5; CDR3: ASSLNVAIETQY
V: TRBV7-2; J: TRBJ2-7; CDR3: ASDSWDRVDEQY
V: TRBV11-2; J: TRBJ2-5; CDR3: ASQTLGTSGRDQETQY
V: TRBV5-1; J: TRBJ2-6; CDR3: ASSLITPGANVLT
V: TRBV6-2/TRBV6-3; J: TRBJ2-1; CDR3: AVGWDEQF
V: TRBV7-2; J: TRBJ1-2; CDR3: ASSFYSDYGYT
V: TRBV29-1; J: TRBJ2-1; CDR3: SLVGGSWNEQF
V: TRBV19; J: TRBJ1-2; CDR3: ASTLWGQGDGYT
V: TRBV18; J: TRBJ2-7; CDR3: ASSPGGGKVYEQY
V: TRBV7-2; J: TRBJ1-5; CDR3: ASSSGKKGAQPQH
V: TRBV23-1; J: TRBJ1-1; CDR3: ASSQGTDTEAF
V: TRBV6-2/TRBV6-3; J: TRBJ2-7; CDR3: ASSPDEQY
V: TRBV6-1; J: TRBJ2-3; CDR3: ASGRSVPDTQY
V: TRBV21-1; J: TRBJ1-5; CDR3: ASSKGHTLERAQH
V: TRBV7-2; J: TRBJ2-1; CDR3: ASSLGGAGGDEQF
V: TRBV7-2; J: TRBJ2-7; CDR3: ASSQRLASGSWYEQY